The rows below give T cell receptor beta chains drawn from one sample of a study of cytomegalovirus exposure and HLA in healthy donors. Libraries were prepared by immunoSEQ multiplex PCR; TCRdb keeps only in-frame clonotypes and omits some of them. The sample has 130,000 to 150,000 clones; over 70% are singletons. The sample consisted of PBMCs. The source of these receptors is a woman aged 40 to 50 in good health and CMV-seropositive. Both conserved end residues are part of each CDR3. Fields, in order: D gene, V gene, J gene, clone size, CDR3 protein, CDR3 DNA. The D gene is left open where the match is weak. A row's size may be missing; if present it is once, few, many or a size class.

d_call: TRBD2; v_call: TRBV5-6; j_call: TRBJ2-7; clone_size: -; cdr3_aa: CASSSWGLAGSYEQYF; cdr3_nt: TGTGCCAGCAGCTCCTGGGGGCTAGCGGGCTCCTACGAGCAGTACTTC
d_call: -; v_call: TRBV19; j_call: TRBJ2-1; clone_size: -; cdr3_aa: CASSRSRESEQFF; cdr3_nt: TGTGCCAGTAGCAGGAGCAGGGAATCGGAGCAGTTCTTC
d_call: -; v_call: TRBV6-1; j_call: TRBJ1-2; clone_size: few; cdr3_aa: CASTPRGEGGYTF; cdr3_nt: TGTGCCAGTACCCCTCGGGGGGAGGGCGGCTACACCTTC
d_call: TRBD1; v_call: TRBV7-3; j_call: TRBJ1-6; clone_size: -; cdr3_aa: CASSATGVSPLHF; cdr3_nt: TGTGCCAGCAGCGCCACAGGGGTCTCACCCCTCCACTTT
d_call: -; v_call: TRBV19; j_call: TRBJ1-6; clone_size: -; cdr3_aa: CASRLQGTDSPLHF; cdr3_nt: TGTGCCAGTAGATTGCAGGGTACGGATTCACCCCTCCACTTT
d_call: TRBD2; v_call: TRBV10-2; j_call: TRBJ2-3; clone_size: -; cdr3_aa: CASTPGLAGIDTQYF; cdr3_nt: TGCGCCAGCACACCGGGACTAGCGGGGATAGATACGCAGTATTTT
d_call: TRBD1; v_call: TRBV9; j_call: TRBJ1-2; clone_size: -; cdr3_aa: CASSSPSGTAPIANYGYTF; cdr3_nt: TGTGCCAGCAGCTCCCCTTCCGGGACAGCCCCGATAGCTAACTATGGCTACACCTTC
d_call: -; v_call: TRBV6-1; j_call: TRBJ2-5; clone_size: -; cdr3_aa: CASSELGGGPGTQYF; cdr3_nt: TGTGCCAGCAGTGAACTGGGGGGAGGTCCGGGGACCCAGTACTTC
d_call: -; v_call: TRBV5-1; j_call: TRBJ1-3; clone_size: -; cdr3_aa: CASSLDTGNTIYF; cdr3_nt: TGCGCCAGCAGCTTGGATACAGGAAACACCATATATTTT
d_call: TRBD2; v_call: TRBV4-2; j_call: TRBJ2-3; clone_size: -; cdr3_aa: CASSQDEWSGDVTDTQYF; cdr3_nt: TGTGCCAGCAGCCAAGATGAATGGAGCGGGGATGTCACAGATACGCAGTATTTT
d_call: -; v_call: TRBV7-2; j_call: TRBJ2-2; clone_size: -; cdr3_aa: CASSLAGTGVTGELFF; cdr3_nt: TGTGCCAGCAGCCTAGCGGGGACAGGGGTCACCGGGGAGCTGTTTTTT
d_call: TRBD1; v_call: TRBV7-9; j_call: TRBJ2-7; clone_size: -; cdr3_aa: CASSLGSQGAWEQYF; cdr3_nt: TGTGCCAGCAGCTTAGGATCGCAGGGGGCATGGGAGCAGTACTTC
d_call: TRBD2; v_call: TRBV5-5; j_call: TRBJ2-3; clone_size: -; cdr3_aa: CASSLEGTSGGLMQYF; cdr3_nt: TGTGCCAGCAGCTTGGAGGGTACTAGCGGGGGGTTGATGCAGTATTTT
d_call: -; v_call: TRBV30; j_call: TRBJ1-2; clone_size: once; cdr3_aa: CAGGIYGYTF; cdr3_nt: TGTGCTGGGGGCATCTATGGCTACACCTTC
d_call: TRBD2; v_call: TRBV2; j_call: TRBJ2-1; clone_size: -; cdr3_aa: CASSEVGLPYNEQFF; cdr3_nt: TGTGCCAGCAGTGAAGTGGGACTACCCTACAATGAGCAGTTCTTC
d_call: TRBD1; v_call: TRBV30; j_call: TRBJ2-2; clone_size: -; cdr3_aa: CAWSSRAGQGLVGELFF; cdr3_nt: TGTGCCTGGAGTAGTAGGGCGGGACAGGGCCTTGTCGGGGAGCTGTTTTTT
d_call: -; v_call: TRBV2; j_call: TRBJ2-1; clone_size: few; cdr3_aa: CASAAGQGSYNEQFF; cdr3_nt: TGTGCCAGCGCAGCCGGGCAGGGGTCCTACAATGAGCAGTTCTTC